This entry describes one T cell receptor (beta chain). This sample is part of a study of technical replicates of blood from a handful of donors. The CDR3 length is 12 residues. The V end lost 8 bases, the J end lost 4 bases, and 11 bases lay between the germline ends. CDR1 and CDR2 from the germline V gene are SNHLY and FYNNEI. Clones were read by immunoSEQ multiplex PCR, and TCRdb kept only the in-frame ones, dropping some. The table includes about 70,000 clones, around 97% detected once. The sequenced sample consisted of T cells isolated from PBMCs. The rearrangement links TRBV2 to TRBJ1-1; D unclear. The receptor's source is a human donor in good health. The CDR3 DNA sequence: TGTGCCAGCCTTCGAACGGGCACTGAAGCTTTCTTT. Translated, it gives CASLRTGTEAFF.